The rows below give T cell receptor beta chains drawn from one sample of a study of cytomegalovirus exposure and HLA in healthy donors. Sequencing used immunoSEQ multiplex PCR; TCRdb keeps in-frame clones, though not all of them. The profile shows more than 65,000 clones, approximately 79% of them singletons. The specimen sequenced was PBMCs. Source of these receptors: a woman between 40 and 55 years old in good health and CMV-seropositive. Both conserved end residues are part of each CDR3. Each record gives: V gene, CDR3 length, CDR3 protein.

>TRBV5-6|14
CASSPGLDQDTQYF
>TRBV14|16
CASSHNHGGIWTEAFF
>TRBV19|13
CASLDRYLGPQHF
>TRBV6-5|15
CASSRDDRGISEAFF
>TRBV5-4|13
CASRPGGTYGYTF
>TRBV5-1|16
CASSSLKEGVGYGYTF
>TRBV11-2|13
CASSIQGYTEAFF
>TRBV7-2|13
CASSFQGADTQYF
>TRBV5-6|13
CASRNRRGDRAFF
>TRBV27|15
CASSSRTVLGETQYF
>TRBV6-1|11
CASSEVGVYYF
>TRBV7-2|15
CASSLTSGTEGEQFF
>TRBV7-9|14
CASSLIGRGDEQYF
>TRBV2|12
CASSKANRPQHF
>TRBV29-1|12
CSAKTGTYEQYF
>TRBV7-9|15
CASSLLQGQQETQYF
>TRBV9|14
CASSAGQGPYEQYF
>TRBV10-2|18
CASSELPGLATRSYEQYF
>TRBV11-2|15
CASSPGQISNQPQHF
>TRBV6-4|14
CASSDRGSTDTQYF
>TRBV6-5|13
CASSQGQLYEQYF
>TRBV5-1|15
CASSDQPGSSYEQSF
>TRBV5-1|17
CASSLGFRTGTEETQYF
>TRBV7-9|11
CASLISDTQYF
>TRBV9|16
CASSVASGTPIFGYTF
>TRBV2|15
CASSRLAGLTDTQYF
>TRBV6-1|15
CASSRQDSGANVLTF
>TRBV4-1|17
CASSQEGLAGTFREQYF
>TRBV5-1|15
CASSLDGSRGNTIYF
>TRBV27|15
CASRKGQTSNQPQHF
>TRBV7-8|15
CASSLELATNEKLFF
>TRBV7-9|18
CASSLAAGTGVGNQPQHF
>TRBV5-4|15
CASSLDLSSGNTIYF
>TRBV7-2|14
CASSSSSGDYGYTF
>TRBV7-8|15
CASSRPGGARETQYF
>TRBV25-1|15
CASSEYDRGHTEAFF
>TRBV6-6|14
CASSQAGQVYEQYF
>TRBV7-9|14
CASSLTTGGTRAFF
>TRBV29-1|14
CSVALMGGFTEAFF
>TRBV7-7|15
CASSSNSGSTDTQYF
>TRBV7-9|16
CATRGRGASSTGELFF
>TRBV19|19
CASSTATGGSAPSKNIQYF
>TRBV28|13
CASSPDRRQPQHF
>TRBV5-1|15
CASSLPSGSLYEQYF
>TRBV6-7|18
CASSYSIPRSSYNSPLHF
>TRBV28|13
CAALGQNNEKLFF
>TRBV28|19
CASSLPGLGTSDETYEQYF
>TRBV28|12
CASSSRANEQYF
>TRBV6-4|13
CASSDSEGSGYTF
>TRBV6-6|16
CASRPTTGGSGNTIYF
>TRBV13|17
CASSLDLLAGDTDTQYF